This is a list of T cell receptor beta chains from one sample in a study of monozygotic twins with cystic fibrosis. Produced via immunoSEQ multiplex PCR; TCRdb's table is partial and in-frame only. The table records some 32,000 clones, under 95% of them present only once. The sample consisted of blood. The source of these receptors is a girl aged 2-9 years with cystic fibrosis. Both conserved end residues are part of each CDR3.

v_gene: TRBV28; j_gene: TRBJ1-2; CDR3aa: CASGGAALYGYTF
v_gene: TRBV7-2; j_gene: TRBJ2-1; CDR3aa: CASSLGFLEQFF
v_gene: TRBV10-3; j_gene: TRBJ2-3; CDR3aa: CAISGVAGYTDTQYF
v_gene: TRBV28; j_gene: TRBJ2-3; CDR3aa: CASSTLGVATDTQYF
v_gene: TRBV7-9; j_gene: TRBJ2-2; CDR3aa: CASSSIQERGGELFF
v_gene: TRBV27; j_gene: TRBJ1-5; CDR3aa: CASSPGQSNQPQHF
v_gene: TRBV6-9; j_gene: TRBJ1-3; CDR3aa: CASSYSAGFSGNTIYF
v_gene: TRBV28; j_gene: TRBJ1-1; CDR3aa: CASSFPQWGAALGMNTEAFF
v_gene: TRBV30; j_gene: TRBJ1-1; CDR3aa: CAWSGQGLNTEAFF
v_gene: TRBV5-4; j_gene: TRBJ2-7; CDR3aa: CASSPGQPSYEQYF